The T cell receptor (beta chain) described here comes from a study of blood T cell repertoires in COVID-19. Clones were read by immunoSEQ multiplex PCR, and TCRdb kept only the in-frame ones, dropping some. The top ten hold 2.2% of the sample, which has 250,000 to 350,000 clones, approximately 90% seen once. Sequenced input: peripheral blood. This receptor was identified in a woman aged 45 to 65 who had recovered from COVID-19.

CDR3 in DNA: TGTGCCAGCAGCTTATTGGTGGGGCCTAGCGGGAGGGACGAGCAGTTCTTC. It encodes CASSLLVGPSGRDEQFF. V usage is TRBV7-9 and J usage is TRBJ2-1; TRBD2 matches 12 bases. Germline-derived CDR1 and CDR2 are SEHNR and FQNEAQ (reference sequence). Trimming cost V 2 bases and J 10 bases; bases outside gene matches: 12. This CDR3 is 17 amino acids long.